The source of this T cell receptor (beta chain) is a study of blood T cell repertoires in COVID-19. Study details: The study drew acute and convalescent COVID-19 samples from the United States, Italy and Spain.

Source study methods: Using reference gene primer amplification, nucleated cell counts were estimated. TCRdb's copy holds only in-frame clones and misses some; the assay was immunoSEQ multiplex PCR. The D gene and trimming were derived from the DNA, and the V and J assignments and clone size from that table. The data show 90,000 to 120,000 clones, around 86% seen once. V shed 3 bases and J shed 7 bases, with 10 bases lying between them. The CDR3 consists of 13 residues. In germline, CDR1 is SGHTA, CDR2 FQGNSA. Sequencing was done on a sample of peripheral blood. The chain links TRBV7-2 to TRBJ2-4, with D possibly matching TRBD2 (7 bases). This TCR came from a man aged 45-65 years with acute or convalescent COVID-19. This CDR3 is CASSLGGGNIQYF. The CDR3 DNA sequence: TGTGCCAGCAGCTTGGGAGGGGGGAACATTCAGTACTTC.